This T cell receptor (beta chain) stems from a study of cytomegalovirus exposure and HLA in healthy donors. The donors (healthy individuals) were bone marrow donors. The CDR3 runs to 13 residues. The germline gives CDR1 SGHRS, CDR2 YFSETQ. Trimming removed 0 bases at V and 4 bases at J, with 8 bases between. The study ran its PCR with 60 Vbeta and 13 Jbeta primers. Libraries were prepared by immunoSEQ multiplex PCR; TCRdb keeps only in-frame clonotypes and omits some of them. The profile shows over 250,000 clones, more than 80% of them singletons. Notes on this clone: In the same sample, other DNA sequences code for this CDR3.

The rearrangement uses TRBV5-1 and TRBJ2-7, with D possibly being TRBD2 (5 bases). Sequencing input: PBMCs. The TCR originated in a man in his forties in good health and CMV-seropositive. The CDR3 region is CASSLGGVYEQYF. Written as DNA, the CDR3 is TGCGCCAGCAGCTTGGGGGGAGTTTACGAGCAGTACTTC.